This entry features one TCR beta chain sequence. Its antigen is as yet unknown. Amplification targeted TCR beta CDR3 regions from RNA transcripts. First-round RT-PCR of the TCR CDR3 relied on the HTBI primer set. MiXCR was run by TCRdb on the multiplex PCR reads, yielding one entry per CDR3 protein. The table has more than 500,000 distinct CDR3 sequences, roughly 15% seen once. Germline CDR1 reads DFQATT; CDR2 reads SNEGSKA (reference sequence). V was clipped by 3 bases and J by 2 bases, with 11 bases between them. The CDR3 loop spans 13 amino acids. This sample was included in a study of T cells in Graves' hyperthyroidism and ophthalmopathy. General study results and limits: Ophthalmopathy, which appeared later, was predicted by the model a median about 6 months before onset.

Sequenced material: blood. The sequence was obtained from a woman aged 30 to 39 with Graves' ophthalmopathy. This chain links TRBV20-1 with TRBJ2-7; D is unclear. CDR3 DNA: TGCAGTGCTAGGACCTATTCAGCCTACGAGCAGTACTTC. Amino acids: CSARTYSAYEQYF.